This T cell receptor (beta chain) originates from a study of shared T cell receptors in the human thymus. TCRdb's copy holds only in-frame clones and misses some; the assay was immunoSEQ multiplex PCR. This sample yields 640,000 or so clones, of which around 87% are seen a single time; roughly 0.0094% belongs to the top ten. V lost 2 bases to trimming and J lost 0 bases, with 13 bases between them. Looked up from germline, CDR1 is MDHEN and CDR2 is SYDVKM. The CDR3 consists of 16 residues. The same data also contributed to another study, on human thymus T cells. That paper states: Immunologically healthy infants in Finland undergoing congenital heart defect surgery were the donors. Corrective heart surgery yielded resections, and these provided the thymus tissue. What appeared biased in thymic and blood repertoires was the usage of V and J genes. Unrelated people showed highly overlapping thymic repertoires, related research reported.

This TCR was sampled from a boy under three years old with a congenital heart defect. The sequenced sample was thymocytes. The V call is TRBV28, the J call TRBJ1-1; no firm D call. The CDR3 sequence is CASSLPPSTLNTEAFF. DNA for the CDR3: TGTGCCAGCAGTTTACCCCCCAGTACCTTGAACACTGAAGCTTTCTTT.